The T cell receptor beta chain described here comes from a study of CD8 T cells in Susac syndrome. RNA totalling roughly 0.45 to 1 ug underwent reverse transcription with random hexamers. TCRdb redid the calling of the immunoSEQ multiplex PCR reads with MiXCR, one entry per CDR3 protein. The data contain 150,000 to 200,000 distinct CDR3 sequences, 91% of them singletons. Deletions cut 2 bases from V and 0 bases from J, with 11 bases between. Per the germline V gene, CDR1 is SGDLS and CDR2 is YYNGEE. The CDR3 spans 15 residues. Sequenced material: CD4+ T cells from PBMCs. The chain joins TRBV9 to TRBJ2-5; TRBD2 is a possible D gene (5 bases). The sequence was obtained from a human donor with Susac syndrome. For the CDR3, the DNA is TGTGCCAGCAGCGTCCTCGGACTCCACCAAGAGACCCAGTACTTC. Protein: CASSVLGLHQETQYF.